The 15 T cell receptor beta chains listed next were all sequenced from one sample in a study of cytomegalovirus exposure and HLA in healthy donors. Primers for the PCR totalled 60 Vbeta and 13 Jbeta. Profiled with immunoSEQ multiplex PCR; TCRdb holds only in-frame clones, not every one. The top ten hold more than 1.3% of the sample, which has 150,000 to 200,000 clones, roughly 80% seen once. Sequenced sample: PBMCs. The receptors originated from a girl aged 10 to 17 in good health and CMV-seropositive.

CDR3 in amino acids: CSALTGEETQYF. The CDR3 DNA reads as TGCAGCGCACTGACAGGGGAAGAGACCCAGTACTTC. The V and J genes are TRBV29-1 and TRBJ2-5, with 8 positions matching TRBD1. J gave up 3 bases and V 7 bases, and 4 bases lay outside the gene matches. Germline V gives CDR1 SQVTM, CDR2 ANQGSEA. This CDR3 comprises 12 residues.

The chain has TRBV21-1 and TRBJ2-3; the table's D gene call, TRBD1, was not cross checked with the DNA. TRBV21-1 is classified as a pseudogene. The CDR3 sequence is 15 residues long. For the CDR3, the DNA is TGTGCCAGCAGCCTACAGGGGGCAAGGCGAGATACGCAGTATTTT. Its protein is CASSLQGARRDTQYF.

V and J are TRBV19 and TRBJ2-7; 8 bases are shared with TRBD1. The CDR3 runs to 15 residues. From germline, CDR1 is LNHDA and CDR2 SQIVND (reference sequence). Trimming cost V 4 bases and J 2 bases; bases outside gene matches: 7. CDR3 nucleotides: TGTGCCAGTAGTAAGCACAGGGGGGAGGCCTACGAGCAGTACTTC. The encoded protein is CASSKHRGEAYEQYF.

This clone appeared a few times. V is TRBV7-3 and J is TRBJ2-2; D is perhaps TRBD1 (6 bases). V lost 4 bases and J 1 base, leaving 25 bases between the germline ends. The CDR3 is 20 amino acids. Germline lookup yields CDR1 SGHTA and CDR2 FQGTGA. For the CDR3, the DNA is TGTGCCAGCAGCTCCACCCGACAGGTCAACCTTTACTTGAACACCGGGGAGCTGTTTTTT. As protein: CASSSTRQVNLYLNTGELFF. Together with reference TRBV7-3 and TRBJ2-2, the CDR3 gives the full variable domain: GAGVSQTPSNKVTEKGKYVELRCDPISGHTALYWYRQSLGQGPEFLIYFQGTGAADDSGLPNDRFFAVRPEGSVSTLKIQRTERGDSAVYLCASSSTRQVNLYLNTGELFFGEGSRLTVL.

V usage is TRBV5-6 and J usage is TRBJ2-1; D gene unclear. V lost 4 bases and J 4 bases, leaving 9 bases between the germline ends. This CDR3 has 13 amino acids. Germline V gives CDR1 SGHDT, CDR2 YYEEEE. CDR3 residues: CASSPGPYNEQFF. The CDR3 DNA reads TGTGCCAGCAGCCCAGGCCCGTACAATGAGCAGTTCTTC.

The CDR3 DNA follows: TGTGCCAGCAGCCCCCACAACAGGGTAATCGGCTACGAGCAGTACTTC. Translation gives CASSPHNRVIGYEQYF. V gene TRBV9 combines with J gene TRBJ2-7, with D perhaps matching TRBD1 (6 bases). Germline CDR1 is SGDLS and CDR2 is YYNGEE. The CDR3 loop spans 16 amino acids. The ends were cut back, 4 bases at V and 3 bases at J, with 20 bases in the middle. Together with reference TRBV9 and TRBJ2-7, the CDR3 gives the full variable domain: DSGVTQTPKHLITATGQRVTLRCSPRSGDLSVYWYQQSLDQGLQFLIQYYNGEERAKGNILERFSAQQFPDLHSELNLSSLELGDSALYFCASSPHNRVIGYEQYFGPGTRLTVT.

The V call is TRBV7-2, the J call TRBJ2-5; 12 positions agree with TRBD1. Germline V gene lookup returns CDR1 SGHTA and CDR2 FQGNSA. The CDR3 covers 12 residues. V dropped 5 bases and J dropped 13; count of bases not matched to a gene: 5. Here the CDR3 reads CASSGGGQGAYF. CDR3 in DNA: TGTGCCAGCAGCGGGGGGGGACAGGGGGCGTACTTC.

This clone was counted a single time. The rearrangement joins TRBV10-2 to TRBJ2-1; 9 nucleotides line up with TRBD2. CDR1 and CDR2 (germline): WSHSY, SAAADI. CDR3 length equals 18 residues. The V and J ends lost 6 bases and 4 bases, in that order; junction bases with no gene match: 16. CDR3 residues: CASRVGLASLLFYNEQFF. CDR3 nucleotides: TGCGCCAGCAGGGTGGGACTAGCCTCACTACTTTTTTACAATGAGCAGTTCTTC.

The chain links TRBV11-3 to TRBJ2-7, with TRBD2 identical over 12 bases. This CDR3 contains 17 residues. CDR1 and CDR2 from the germline V gene are SGHNT and YENEEA. J lost 5 bases, V lost 5 bases, and 13 bases had no gene match. The CDR3, as DNA: TGTGCCAGCAGCCCACGCACCAGACTAGCGGGAGAGAACGAGCAGTACTTC. Encoded protein: CASSPRTRLAGENEQYF.

This sequence joins TRBV30 and TRBJ1-1; D possibly corresponds to TRBD1 (5 bases). In germline, CDR1 is GTSNPN, CDR2 SVGIG (reference sequence). The length of the CDR3 is 11 residues. The V gene lost 8 bases and the J gene lost 1 base, with 8 bases spanning the gap. The CDR3 loop is CASRANTEAFF. In DNA form, the CDR3 reads TGTGCCAGCAGGGCGAACACTGAAGCTTTCTTT.

This rearrangement joins TRBV6-1 to TRBJ2-7, with D maybe TRBD1 (5 bases). The CDR3 has 13 amino acids. Germline V gene sequence: CDR1 MNHNS, CDR2 SASEGT. Trimming left V 5 bases short and J 0 bases short, with 8 bases between. The CDR3 spells CASSRQGSYEQYF. The CDR3 DNA reads TGTGCCAGCAGTAGGCAGGGCTCCTACGAGCAGTACTTC.

V gene TRBV5-1 combines with J gene TRBJ2-7, with a tentative D call TRBD1 (7 bases). This CDR3 has 15 amino acids. The V end was cut by 4 bases, the J end by 0 bases, with 14 bases between. Germline lookup yields CDR1 SGHRS and CDR2 YFSETQ. The DNA of the CDR3 is TGCGCCAGCAGCGTTTACCAGGGGGGCTCCTACGAGCAGTACTTC. As protein: CASSVYQGGSYEQYF.

V is TRBV6-6 and J is TRBJ2-7, with TRBD2 identical over 9 bases. V was pared by 7 bases and J by 1 base, with 8 bases of the junction left unmatched. Germline CDR1 reads MNHNY; CDR2 reads SVGAGI (reference sequence). The CDR3 loop spans 15 amino acids. The CDR3 protein is CASTFLAGTSYEQYF. CDR3 nucleotides: TGTGCCAGCACTTTTCTAGCGGGGACTTCCTACGAGCAGTACTTC.

The chain combines TRBV5-6 with TRBJ2-5, with D possibly TRBD2 on 6 matching bases. The CDR3 covers 14 residues. Germline V gives CDR1 SGHDT, CDR2 YYEEEE. Trimming cost V 5 bases and J 0 bases, with 11 bases left between them. The CDR3 nucleotides read TGTGCCAGCAGGTCGGGGGTTTACCAAGAGACCCAGTACTTC. This translates into CASRSGVYQETQYF.

The rearrangement links TRBV25-1 to TRBJ1-1, with a weak D call TRBD1 (6 bases). Trimming stripped 8 bases from V and 2 bases from J, with 18 bases between. CDR1 is MGHDK and CDR2 is SYGVNS in the germline V gene. The CDR3 is 15 residues long. CDR3 sequence reads: CASVHPPRGNTEAFF. CDR3 in DNA: TGTGCCAGCGTCCATCCTCCCAGGGGAAACACTGAAGCTTTCTTT.